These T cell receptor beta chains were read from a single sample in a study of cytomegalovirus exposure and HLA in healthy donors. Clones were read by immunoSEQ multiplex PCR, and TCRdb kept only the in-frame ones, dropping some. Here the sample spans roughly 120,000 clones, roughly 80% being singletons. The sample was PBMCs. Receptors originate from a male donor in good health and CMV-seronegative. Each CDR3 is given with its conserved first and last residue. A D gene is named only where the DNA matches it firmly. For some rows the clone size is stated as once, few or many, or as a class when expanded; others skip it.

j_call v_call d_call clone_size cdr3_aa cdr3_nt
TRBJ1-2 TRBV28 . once CASSSEGAGYTF TGTGCCAGCAGTAGTGAGGGCGCTGGCTACACCTTC
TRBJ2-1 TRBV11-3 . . CASSSGSSPSNEQFF TGTGCCAGCAGCTCCGGGAGCAGTCCTTCCAATGAGCAGTTCTTC
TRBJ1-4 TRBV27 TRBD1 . CASSSFDRGANEKLFF TGTGCCAGCAGTTCTTTCGACAGGGGGGCTAATGAAAAACTGTTTTTT
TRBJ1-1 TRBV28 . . CASSFGGARTEAFF TGTGCCAGCAGTTTTGGGGGCGCGCGCACTGAAGCTTTCTTT
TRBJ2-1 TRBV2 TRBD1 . CATKYNTGGEQFF TGTGCCACCAAGTATAACACAGGGGGTGAGCAGTTCTTC
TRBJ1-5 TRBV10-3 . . CAISDRGGADQPQHF TGTGCCATCAGTGACCGAGGGGGAGCGGATCAGCCCCAGCATTTT
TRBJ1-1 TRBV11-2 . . CASSRPPGVPKGGEAFF TGTGCCAGCAGCCGCCCCCCAGGGGTCCCTAAAGGTGGTGAAGCTTTCTTT
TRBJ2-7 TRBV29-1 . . CSVAESYEQYF TGCAGCGTAGCGGAAAGCTACGAGCAGTACTTC
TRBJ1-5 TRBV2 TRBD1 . CASSRHRGPDQPQHF TGTGCCAGCAGTCGCCACAGGGGGCCCGATCAGCCCCAGCATTTT
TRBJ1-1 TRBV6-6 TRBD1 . CASSVQGLTEAFF TGTGCCAGCAGTGTACAGGGGTTGACTGAAGCTTTCTTT
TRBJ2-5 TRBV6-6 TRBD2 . CASSRTSGGPETQYF TGTGCCAGCAGTCGGACTAGCGGGGGACCAGAGACCCAGTACTTC
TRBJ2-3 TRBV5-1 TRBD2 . CASSLALRGSTDTQYF TGCGCCAGCAGCTTGGCTCTGCGGGGGAGCACAGATACGCAGTATTTT